Shown below are 30 T cell receptor beta chains from a single sample sequenced in a study of cytomegalovirus exposure and HLA in healthy donors. The primer mix had 60 Vbeta and 13 Jbeta primers. Data came from immunoSEQ multiplex PCR; TCRdb stores just in-frame clones and leaves some out. The sample lists tens of thousands of clones, 65% to 85% occurring once. Sequenced material: PBMCs. The source of these receptors is a man in his 60s in good health and CMV-seropositive.

This chain uses TRBV11-1 with TRBJ2-1; tentatively, D is TRBD1 (6 bases). This CDR3 has 15 residues. Germline V CDR1 and CDR2: SGHAT, FQDESV (reference sequence). Trimming cost V 1 base and J 3 bases, with 10 bases left between them. In DNA, the CDR3 is TGTGCCAGCAGCTTAGGGCAGGGGAGCTACAATGAGCAGTTCTTC. Protein product: CASSLGQGSYNEQFF.

The chain uses TRBV10-3 and TRBJ2-5, with 7 bases lining up with TRBD2. The DNA end is more similar to TRBJ2-7, so the J call may be wrong. From germline, CDR1 is ENHRY and CDR2 SYGVKD. This CDR3 has 13 residues. The CDR3 sequence is CAISLGLDYEQYF. As DNA, the CDR3 is TGTGCCATCAGCCTCGGACTAGACTACGAGCAGTACTTC.

The chain joins TRBV7-9 to TRBJ1-2; D possibly corresponds to TRBD1 (6 bases). The V end lost 0 bases, the J end lost 4 bases, and 9 bases lay between the germline ends. Germline CDR1 and CDR2: SEHNR and FQNEAQ (reference sequence). The CDR3 totals 14 residues. CDR3 nucleotide sequence: TGTGCCAGCAGCTTAGCCAGGGACATCTATGGCTACACCTTC. It encodes CASSLARDIYGYTF.

The rearrangement uses TRBV11-3 and TRBJ2-1; TRBD1 aligns across 8 bases. Looked up from germline, CDR1 is SGHNT and CDR2 is YENEEA. V gave up 4 bases and J gave up 8 bases; unmatched junction bases: 10. The CDR3 is 15 residues long. The CDR3 protein is CASSSQRTGHDEQFF. The CDR3 DNA sequence: TGTGCCAGCAGCTCCCAAAGGACAGGGCACGATGAGCAGTTCTTC.

This chain links TRBV30 with TRBJ2-2, with D unclear. This CDR3 is 13 amino acids long. Germline CDR1 reads GTSNPN; CDR2 reads SVGIG (reference sequence). V was cut by 0 bases and J by 6 bases, with 8 bases left in between. The CDR3 sequence: CAWSVGPAGELFF. The CDR3 region has the DNA TGTGCCTGGAGTGTTGGGCCTGCCGGGGAGCTGTTTTTT.

This clone has just a few counts. This chain links TRBV28 with TRBJ2-7, with D maybe TRBD2 (6 bases). V was cut by 4 bases and J by 0 bases, with 16 bases left in between. Germline V gene data show CDR1 as MDHEN and CDR2 as SYDVKM. This CDR3 is built from 16 residues. CDR3 in DNA: TGTGCCAGCAGTTCCTCTGGGGCGGGAAGCTCCTACGAGCAGTACTTC. Its protein is CASSSSGAGSSYEQYF.

The rearrangement joins TRBV30 to TRBJ1-4, with TRBD1 as a possible D gene (6 bases). Trimming cost V 6 bases and J 3 bases, with 8 bases left between them. CDR1 is GTSNPN and CDR2 is SVGIG in the germline V gene (reference sequence). CDR3 size: 12 residues. The CDR3 sequence: CACRQANEKLFF. The CDR3, as DNA: TGTGCCTGCCGACAGGCTAATGAAAAACTGTTTTTT.

The count of this clone is one. The junction does not match germline at one end; this may be a read error. This rearrangement joins TRBV18 to TRBJ1-1; the match to TRBD1 covers 9 bases. The CDR3 consists of 16 residues. Per the germline V gene, CDR1 is KGHSH and CDR2 is LQKENI. The CDR3: CASSPRLPGQGTEASF. The CDR3 nucleotides are TGTGCCAGCTCACCGCGCCTTCCGGGACAGGGTACTGAAGCTTCCTTT.

The chain is built from TRBV11-2 and TRBJ1-3; TRBD1 matches 7 bases. The CDR3 is 15 residues long. V lost 6 bases, J lost 0 bases, and 5 bases stayed unmatched. Germline CDR1 reads SGHAT; CDR2 reads FQNNGV. CDR3 protein: CASRTGQYSGNTIYF. Here the CDR3 DNA reads TGTGCCAGCAGGACGGGACAGTACTCTGGAAACACCATATATTTT.

As to this clone: The junction differs from germline at one of its ends, possibly a read error. The gene calls are TRBV7-9 and TRBJ2-2; the D gene is possibly TRBD2 (6 bases). Germline CDR1 is SEHNR and CDR2 is FQNEAQ (reference sequence). The CDR3 contains 15 residues. CDR3 in amino acids: CSSSPPGVGTGELFF. CDR3 nucleotides: TGTTCCAGCAGCCCCCCGGGGGTCGGGACCGGGGAGCTGTTTTTT.

The CDR3 region is CASRPTGVVGYTF. The CDR3 DNA is TGTGCCAGCAGACCAACAGGGGTCGTTGGCTACACCTTC. This chain uses TRBV2 with TRBJ1-2; TRBD1 agrees at 7 bases. The CDR3 covers 13 residues. Germline V gene data show CDR1 as SNHLY and CDR2 as FYNNEI. V lost 6 bases to trimming and J lost 7 bases; unmatched junction nucleotides: 8.

Only one count was recorded for this clone. This rearrangement joins TRBV2 to TRBJ2-5; 14 nucleotides match TRBD2. There are 15 residues in the CDR3. With V trimmed by 5 bases and J by 6 bases, 5 bases remained unmatched. Germline V CDR1 and CDR2: SNHLY, FYNNEI. The DNA of the CDR3 is TGTGCCAGCAGTCCGGGACTAGCGGGAGTAAAGACCCAGTACTTC. Translation gives CASSPGLAGVKTQYF.

The chain carries TRBV28 and TRBJ2-7, with a weak D call TRBD2 (5 bases). Trimming removed 5 bases at V and 4 bases at J, with 12 bases between. CDR3 length equals 13 residues. The germline V gene has CDR1 MDHEN and CDR2 SYDVKM. CDR3 coding DNA: TGTGCCAGCAGTCCTTCGGGGTTTTACGAGCAGTACTTC. The encoded protein is CASSPSGFYEQYF.

The count of this clone is one. This chain connects TRBV5-1 to TRBJ2-2, with D maybe TRBD2 (6 bases). The germline CDR1 and CDR2 sequences are SGHRS and YFSETQ. The germline V and J ends were trimmed by 6 bases and 6 bases, with 15 bases remaining between them. The CDR3 sequence is 14 residues long. The CDR3 DNA sequence: TGCGCCAGCAAGGAGGGTCAGTGGTCCGGGGAGCTGTTTTTT. Amino acids: CASKEGQWSGELFF.

This chain connects TRBV5-1 to TRBJ1-1, with a possible D match to TRBD1 (6 bases). The CDR3 is 15 residues long. The ends were cut back, 1 base at V and 5 bases at J, with 15 bases in the middle. Germline values: CDR1 SGHRS, CDR2 YFSETQ. CDR3 protein: CASSLFEGEWTEAFF. CDR3 coding DNA: TGCGCCAGCAGCTTGTTTGAGGGGGAATGGACTGAAGCTTTCTTT.

The gene calls are TRBV19 and TRBJ1-2; D is ambiguous. Per germline, CDR1 LNHDA and CDR2 SQIVND (reference sequence). This CDR3 spans 12 amino acids. V gave up 0 bases and J gave up 4 bases, with 3 bases separating them. CDR3 in DNA: TGTGCCAGTAGTATAGACTTCTATGGCTACACCTTC. Amino acid sequence: CASSIDFYGYTF.

The chain joins TRBV5-1 to TRBJ2-4; 13 bases fit TRBD2. The CDR3 extends over 17 amino acids. In germline, CDR1 is SGHRS, CDR2 YFSETQ. V shed 3 bases, J shed 0 bases, and the junction held 3 bases outside the gene matches. CDR3 region: CASSSGTSGIAKNIQYF. The DNA of the CDR3 is TGCGCCAGCAGCTCCGGGACTAGCGGGATAGCCAAAAACATTCAGTACTTC.

The V and J genes are TRBV7-9 and TRBJ2-2; no clear D. The CDR3 contains 15 residues. Trimming took 5 bases from V and 2 from J, leaving 12 bases between them. Germline V gives CDR1 SEHNR, CDR2 FQNEAQ (reference sequence). DNA for the CDR3: TGTGCCAGCAGCCCCCGGGTATCCAACACCGGGGAGCTGTTTTTT. This codes for CASSPRVSNTGELFF.

This CDR3 is CAGASGPAGELFF. The CDR3, as DNA: TGTGCGGGGGCTAGCGGGCCTGCCGGGGAGCTGTTTTTT. The chain has TRBV6-5 and TRBJ2-2; 8 bases line up with TRBD2. CDR1 is MNHEY and CDR2 is SVGAGI in the germline V gene. CDR3 length: 13 residues.

J is TRBJ2-5 and V is TRBV7-9; the match to TRBD2 covers 9 bases. This CDR3 contains 14 residues. J gave up 2 bases and V 8 bases, and 6 bases lay outside the gene matches. CDR1 is SEHNR and CDR2 is FQNEAQ in the germline V gene (reference sequence). The CDR3 region is CASLRLAAQETQYF. CDR3 DNA sequence: TGTGCCAGCCTGAGACTAGCGGCTCAAGAGACCCAGTACTTC.

This clone showed up just a few times. V and J are TRBV29-1 and TRBJ2-2, with D hard to call. The CDR3 extends over 15 amino acids. Deletions cut 4 bases from V and 4 bases from J, with 16 bases between. The V gene's germline CDR1 is SQVTM and CDR2 ANQGSEA. The CDR3 loop reads CSVVFRERFTGELFF. The CDR3 coding sequence is TGCAGCGTTGTATTTCGAGAACGGTTCACCGGGGAGCTGTTTTTT.

The gene calls are TRBV28 and TRBJ2-7; no definite D call. CDR1 is MDHEN, CDR2 SYDVKM, per germline. The CDR3 runs 13 residues. V gave up 3 bases and J gave up 0 bases, with 6 bases separating them. CDR3 residues: CASSFGVSYEQYF. In DNA form, the CDR3 reads TGTGCCAGCAGTTTCGGAGTCTCCTACGAGCAGTACTTC.

The rearrangement links TRBV5-1 to TRBJ2-7; 7 positions agree with TRBD1. Germline V CDR1 and CDR2: SGHRS, YFSETQ. The CDR3 has 15 amino acids. J was trimmed by 6 bases and V by 0 bases; bases with no gene match: 9. In DNA, the CDR3 is TGCGCCAGCAGCTTGGTTGCACCGTCAGGGGGCGAGCAGTACTTC. It is translated as CASSLVAPSGGEQYF. Drawing the rest from reference TRBV5-1 and TRBJ2-7, the complete variable domain is KAGVTQTPRYLIKTRGQQVTLSCSPISGHRSVSWYQQTPGQGLQFLFEYFSETQRNKGNFPGRFSGRQFSNSRSEMNVSTLELGDSALYLCASSLVAPSGGEQYFGPGTRLTVT.

V usage is TRBV4-2 and J usage is TRBJ1-1; possibly TRBD1 for D (6 bases). Germline-derived CDR1 and CDR2 are LGHNA and YNFKEQ. This CDR3 comprises 16 residues. V lost 0 bases and J lost 1, with 12 bases in between. The CDR3 loop reads CASSQDMQGRNTEAFF. The CDR3 DNA reads TGTGCCAGCAGCCAAGATATGCAGGGGCGGAACACTGAAGCTTTCTTT.

The J gene is TRBJ1-3, the V gene TRBV12-1. TRBV12-1 represents a pseudogene. The CDR3 is 17 amino acids. The CDR3 here is CASSRLRWRESGNTIYF. CDR3 nucleotide sequence: TGTGCCAGCAGCCGGCTGCGCTGGAGGGAATCTGGAAACACCATATATTTT.

The chain is built from TRBV19 and TRBJ2-5; 9 nucleotides match TRBD1. The V gene end was trimmed by 6 bases and the J gene end by 5 bases; junction bases not matched to a gene: 10. The CDR3 loop spans 15 amino acids. The germline V gene has CDR1 LNHDA and CDR2 SQIVND (reference sequence). The CDR3 reads CASRPGDRVGETQYF. In DNA, the CDR3 is TGTGCCAGTAGACCCGGGGACAGGGTCGGTGAGACCCAGTACTTC.

The chain employs TRBV7-2 and TRBJ1-1; a possible D gene is TRBD1 (5 bases). CDR3 length: 14 amino acids. Germline lookup yields CDR1 SGHTA and CDR2 FQGNSA. Trimming pared 0 bases from V and 4 bases from J, leaving 9 bases between. CDR3 in DNA: TGTGCCAGCAGCTTAGCAGGGGCTGGCACTGAAGCTTTCTTT. Protein product: CASSLAGAGTEAFF. The whole variable domain, remainder taken from reference TRBV7-2 and TRBJ1-1, is GAGVSQSPSNKVTEKGKDVELRCDPISGHTALYWYRQSLGQGLEFLIYFQGNSAPDKSGLPSDRFSAERTGGSVSTLTIQRTQQEDSAVYLCASSLAGAGTEAFFGQGTRLTVV.

V usage is TRBV27 and J usage is TRBJ2-1, with 8 bases lining up with TRBD1. This CDR3 is 16 amino acids long. The V and J ends lost 4 bases and 7 bases, in that order; junction bases with no gene match: 12. Germline loops: CDR1 MNHEY, CDR2 SMNVEV (reference sequence). For the CDR3, the DNA is TGTGCCAGCAGTTCAATCTCTCAGGGGGCCTTGAATGAGCAGTTCTTC. Protein sequence: CASSSISQGALNEQFF.

The chain joins TRBV10-2 to TRBJ2-5; D possibly corresponds to TRBD1 (6 bases). The CDR3 has 13 amino acids. CDR1 and CDR2 (germline): WSHSY, SAAADI. Trimming removed 8 bases from V and 5 bases from J, with 15 bases in between. In DNA form, the CDR3 reads TGCGCCAGCTCTCTAGGGGGAAGCGAGACCCAGTACTTC. Encoded protein: CASSLGGSETQYF.

The V and J genes are TRBV6-5 and TRBJ1-1; TRBD1 might be the D (5 bases). Germline lookup yields CDR1 MNHEY and CDR2 SVGAGI. The CDR3 runs to 13 residues. V was pared by 2 bases and J by 6 bases, with 10 bases between. CDR3 loop: CASSYRGFAEAFF. CDR3 nucleotides: TGTGCCAGCAGTTACCGGGGGTTCGCTGAAGCTTTCTTT.